These T cell receptor beta chains were read from a single sample in a study of naive and memory T cell subsets. MiXCR was run by TCRdb on the UMI-ligation and nested PCR reads, yielding one entry per CDR3 protein. The sample lists about 150,000 distinct CDR3 sequences, around 15% occurring once. Input material: naive CD4+ T cells from blood. These receptor sequences come from a human donor in good health. CDR3s include the opening cysteine and the closing phenylalanine or tryptophan. Fields, in order: CDR3 protein, J gene, V gene, CDR3 length.

CAGEGTNYGYTF | TRBJ1-2 | TRBV7-2 | 12
CSVGFRVREDPYNEQFF | TRBJ2-1 | TRBV29-1 | 17
CSARDQRRTHGELFF | TRBJ2-2 | TRBV20-1 | 15
CATSDRQGTGELFF | TRBJ2-2 | TRBV24-1 | 14
CASSLRTSVGQFF | TRBJ2-1 | TRBV28 | 13
CASSTPGANVLTF | TRBJ2-6 | TRBV11-2 | 13
CASSSRGAGRNGPVYEQYF | TRBJ2-7 | TRBV6-2/TRBV6-3 | 19
CAWTPGAGQTQPNGGF | TRBJ1-1 | TRBV30 | 16
CASSQDGGFRRGSEAFF | TRBJ1-1 | TRBV3-1 | 17
CASSVTGEDTQYF | TRBJ2-3 | TRBV6-1 | 13
CAWSIGGNTEAFF | TRBJ1-1 | TRBV30 | 13
CASSQEAGIGTQYF | TRBJ2-3 | TRBV4-2 | 14
CASSPGMRNTFYEQYF | TRBJ2-7 | TRBV18 | 16
CASLGRAYYEQYF | TRBJ2-7 | TRBV28 | 13
CASSHPGAMQFF | TRBJ2-1 | TRBV12-3/TRBV12-4 | 12
CASSYSRGENEQFF | TRBJ2-1 | TRBV6-5 | 14
CAWRTRNWGYTGELFF | TRBJ2-2 | TRBV30 | 16
CSALTETYEQYF | TRBJ2-7 | TRBV29-1 | 12
CASTRQPHTEAFF | TRBJ1-1 | TRBV12-3/TRBV12-4 | 13
CASSLIAIDEQFF | TRBJ2-1 | TRBV7-9 | 13
CASGKRTGFMETQYF | TRBJ2-5 | TRBV12-5 | 15
CASSSLGSQETQYF | TRBJ2-5 | TRBV5-5 | 14
CASSSDRVGQPQHF | TRBJ1-5 | TRBV28 | 14
CASSLERSKGETQYF | TRBJ2-5 | TRBV5-1 | 15
CASSQVADASYEQYF | TRBJ2-7 | TRBV4-1 | 15
CASSQDTDRGNQPQHF | TRBJ1-5 | TRBV4-1 | 16
CASLRNANTGELFF | TRBJ2-2 | TRBV3-1 | 14
CASSPRTGANTGELFF | TRBJ2-2 | TRBV11-2 | 16
CATSRRVTSGFSEQYF | TRBJ2-7 | TRBV15 | 16
CAISDSILRGAQHF | TRBJ1-5 | TRBV10-3 | 14
CASSLRLAGGIWGEQFF | TRBJ2-1 | TRBV5-5 | 17
CASSLSGVTSTDTQYF | TRBJ2-3 | TRBV27 | 16
CASSQGTSATGELFF | TRBJ2-2 | TRBV2 | 15
CASSQANSDRPLF | TRBJ1-1 | TRBV3-1 | 13
CASSFGRASYNEQFF | TRBJ2-1 | TRBV12-3/TRBV12-4 | 15
CASSPRLAGGLEQYF | TRBJ2-7 | TRBV27 | 15
CASRNGQGVGKLFF | TRBJ1-4 | TRBV6-2/TRBV6-3 | 14
CAILLGREAFF | TRBJ1-1 | TRBV7-6 | 11
CASSLAWSLARTDTQYF | TRBJ2-3 | TRBV7-8 | 17
CASSDAPKAGEFF | TRBJ2-1 | TRBV7-2 | 13
CASSLVGQGTQPQHF | TRBJ1-5 | TRBV7-2 | 15
CASSLAPRGTGTQQYF | TRBJ2-7 | TRBV5-1 | 16
CSASRGVGTDTQYF | TRBJ2-3 | TRBV20-1 | 14
CASSGQGLGEKLFF | TRBJ1-4 | TRBV27 | 14
CASSLDGKKTDTIYF | TRBJ1-3 | TRBV11-2 | 15
CASSWAVGTDTQYF | TRBJ2-3 | TRBV7-2 | 14
CASSFSTGTGGEQYF | TRBJ2-7 | TRBV7-2 | 15
CASSIAGTGAETQYF | TRBJ2-5 | TRBV6-5 | 15
CASSGTGGEKLFF | TRBJ1-4 | TRBV5-1 | 13